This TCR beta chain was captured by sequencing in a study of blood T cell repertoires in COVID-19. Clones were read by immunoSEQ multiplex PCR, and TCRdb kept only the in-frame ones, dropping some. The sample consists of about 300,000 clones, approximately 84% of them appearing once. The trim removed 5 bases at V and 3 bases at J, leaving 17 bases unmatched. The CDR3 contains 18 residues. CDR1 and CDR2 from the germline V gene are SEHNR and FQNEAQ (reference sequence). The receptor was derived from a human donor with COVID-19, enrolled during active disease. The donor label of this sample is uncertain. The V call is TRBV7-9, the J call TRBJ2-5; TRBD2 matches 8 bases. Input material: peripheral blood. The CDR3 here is CASSLWAAPAREEETQYF. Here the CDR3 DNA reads TGTGCCAGCAGCCTTTGGGCTGCCCCCGCGCGGGAGGAAGAGACCCAGTACTTC.